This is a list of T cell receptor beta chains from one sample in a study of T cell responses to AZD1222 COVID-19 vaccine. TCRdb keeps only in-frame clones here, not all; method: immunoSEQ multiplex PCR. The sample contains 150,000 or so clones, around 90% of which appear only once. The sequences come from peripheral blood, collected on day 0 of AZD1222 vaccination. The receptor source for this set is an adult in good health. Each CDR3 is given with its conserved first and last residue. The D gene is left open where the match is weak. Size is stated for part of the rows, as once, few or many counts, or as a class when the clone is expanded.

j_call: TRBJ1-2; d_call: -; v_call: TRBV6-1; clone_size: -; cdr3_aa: CASSEEGRYGYTF; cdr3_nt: TGTGCCAGCAGTGAGGAAGGTCGCTATGGCTACACCTTC
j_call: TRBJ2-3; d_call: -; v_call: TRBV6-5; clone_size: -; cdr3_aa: CASSSASPDTQYF; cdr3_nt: TGTGCCAGCAGTTCCGCATCCCCGGATACGCAGTATTTT
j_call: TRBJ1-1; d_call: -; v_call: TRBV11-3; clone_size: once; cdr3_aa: CASSLSRNTEAFF; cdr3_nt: TGTGCCAGCAGCTTATCCCGTAACACTGAAGCTTTCTTT
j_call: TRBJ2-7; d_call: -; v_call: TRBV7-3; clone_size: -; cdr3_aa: CASSSASGAGEQYF; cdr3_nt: TGTGCCAGCAGCTCTGCTTCGGGGGCAGGGGAGCAGTACTTC
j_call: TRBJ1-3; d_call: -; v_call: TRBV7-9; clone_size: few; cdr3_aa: CASSPDGGDSGNTIYF; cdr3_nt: TGTGCCAGCAGCCCCGATGGGGGTGACTCTGGAAACACCATATATTTT
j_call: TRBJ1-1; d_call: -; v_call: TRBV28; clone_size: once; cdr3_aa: CASSSLSESAFF; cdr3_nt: TGTGCCAGCAGTTCCCTCTCGGAATCCGCTTTCTTT
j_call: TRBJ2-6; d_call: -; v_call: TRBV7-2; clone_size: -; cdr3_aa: CASSPEPGTFGANVLTF; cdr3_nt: TGTGCCAGCAGCCCCGAGCCGGGTACGTTTGGGGCCAACGTCCTGACTTTC
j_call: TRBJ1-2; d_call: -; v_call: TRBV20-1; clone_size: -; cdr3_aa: CGGESGDGYTF; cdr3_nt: TGCGGGGGGGAAAGCGGGGATGGCTACACCTTC
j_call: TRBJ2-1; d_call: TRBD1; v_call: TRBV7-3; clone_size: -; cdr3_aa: CASSFDRASYNEQFF; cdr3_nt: TGTGCCAGCAGCTTCGACAGGGCGTCCTACAATGAGCAGTTCTTC
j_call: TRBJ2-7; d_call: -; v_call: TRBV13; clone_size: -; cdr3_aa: CASSLGPTATYEQYF; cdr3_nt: TGTGCCAGCAGCTTGGGCCCGACGGCTACCTACGAGCAGTACTTC
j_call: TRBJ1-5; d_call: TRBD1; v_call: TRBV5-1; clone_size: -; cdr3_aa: CASSLGQGSNQPQHF; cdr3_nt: TGCGCCAGCAGCCTGGGACAGGGGAGCAATCAGCCCCAGCATTTT
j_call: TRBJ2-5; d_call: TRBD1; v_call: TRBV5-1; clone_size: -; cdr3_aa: CASSASGTGRETQYF; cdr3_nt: TGCGCCAGCAGCGCATCCGGGACAGGGAGAGAGACCCAGTACTTC
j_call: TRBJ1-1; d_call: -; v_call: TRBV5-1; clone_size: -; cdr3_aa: CASSALSPERAFF; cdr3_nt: TGCGCCAGCAGCGCGCTGAGCCCCGAGAGAGCTTTCTTT
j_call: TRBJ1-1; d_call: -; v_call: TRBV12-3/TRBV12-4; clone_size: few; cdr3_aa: CASSAVLTEAFF; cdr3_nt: TGTGCCAGCAGTGCGGTCCTCACTGAAGCTTTCTTT
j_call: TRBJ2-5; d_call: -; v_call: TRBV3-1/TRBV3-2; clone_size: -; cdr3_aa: CASSQDGARRETQYF; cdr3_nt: TGTGCCAGCAGCCAAGATGGAGCGAGGAGAGAGACCCAGTACTTC
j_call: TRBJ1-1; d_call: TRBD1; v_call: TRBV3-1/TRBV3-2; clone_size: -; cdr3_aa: CASSQVPGGGTEAFF; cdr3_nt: TGTGCCAGCAGCCAAGTACCAGGGGGGGGGACTGAAGCTTTCTTT
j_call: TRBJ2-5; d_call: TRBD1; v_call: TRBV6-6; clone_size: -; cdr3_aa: CASSRRQGEETQYF; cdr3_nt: TGTGCCAGCAGTCGCCGACAGGGAGAAGAGACCCAGTACTTC
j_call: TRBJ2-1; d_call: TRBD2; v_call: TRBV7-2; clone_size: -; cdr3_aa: CASSLVPSGGSSGEQFF; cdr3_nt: TGTGCCAGCAGCTTAGTTCCTAGCGGGGGGAGTAGCGGTGAGCAGTTCTTC
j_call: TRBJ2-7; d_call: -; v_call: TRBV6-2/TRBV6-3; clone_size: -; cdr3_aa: CASSSRGREQYF; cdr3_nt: TGTGCCAGCAGTTCCCGGGGGCGCGAGCAGTACTTC
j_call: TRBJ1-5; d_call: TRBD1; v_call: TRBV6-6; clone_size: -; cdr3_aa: CASRGQSSLLMPQHF; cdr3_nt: TGTGCCAGCAGGGGACAGTCGTCGTTATTAATGCCCCAGCATTTT
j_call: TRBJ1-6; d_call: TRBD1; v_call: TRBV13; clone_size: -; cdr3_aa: CASSLGGTGSSPLHF; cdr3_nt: TGTGCCAGCAGCTTAGGTGGGACAGGGAGTTCACCCCTCCACTTT
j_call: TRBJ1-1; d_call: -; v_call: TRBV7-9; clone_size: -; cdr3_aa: CASSLYPSSEAFF; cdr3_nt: TGTGCCAGCAGCTTATACCCCAGCTCTGAAGCTTTCTTT
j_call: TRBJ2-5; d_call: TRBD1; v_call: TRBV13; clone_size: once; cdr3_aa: CASSLGLGQQETQYF; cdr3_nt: TGTGCCAGCAGCTTAGGCCTGGGACAGCAAGAGACCCAGTACTTC
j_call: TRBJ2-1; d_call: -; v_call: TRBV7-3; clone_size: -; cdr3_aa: CASSFGSEQFF; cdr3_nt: TGTGCCAGCAGCTTTGGCAGTGAGCAGTTCTTC
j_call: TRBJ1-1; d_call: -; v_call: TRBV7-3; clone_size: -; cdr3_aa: CASSLDYGANEAFF; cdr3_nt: TGTGCCAGCAGCTTGGACTACGGGGCTAATGAAGCTTTCTTT
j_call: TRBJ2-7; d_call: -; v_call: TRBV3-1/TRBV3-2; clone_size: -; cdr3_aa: CASSPPYPTGGGEQYF; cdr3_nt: TGTGCCAGCAGCCCACCTTACCCCACAGGAGGCGGCGAGCAGTACTTC
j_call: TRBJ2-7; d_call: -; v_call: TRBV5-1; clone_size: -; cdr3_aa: CASSPDSIWDEQYF; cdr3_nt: TGCGCCAGCAGCCCGGACTCGATATGGGACGAGCAGTACTTC
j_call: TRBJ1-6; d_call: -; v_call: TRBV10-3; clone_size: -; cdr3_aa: CAIRAREGSPLHF; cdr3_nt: TGTGCCATCAGGGCCAGGGAGGGATCACCCCTCCACTTT
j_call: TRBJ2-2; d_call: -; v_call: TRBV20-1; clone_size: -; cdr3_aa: CSASLPNTGELFF; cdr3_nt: TGCAGTGCTAGTCTCCCGAACACCGGGGAGCTGTTTTTT
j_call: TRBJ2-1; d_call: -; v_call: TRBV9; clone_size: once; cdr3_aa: CASSVGQGGNEQFF; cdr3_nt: TGTGCCAGCAGCGTTGGGCAGGGGGGCAATGAGCAGTTCTTC
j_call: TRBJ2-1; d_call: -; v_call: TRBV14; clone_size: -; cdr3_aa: CASSFGRHNEQFF; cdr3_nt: TGTGCCAGCAGCTTCGGACGACACAATGAGCAGTTCTTC
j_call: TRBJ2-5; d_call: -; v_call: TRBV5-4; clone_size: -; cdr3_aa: CASSLGPLARETQYF; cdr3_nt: TGTGCCAGCAGCTTGGGCCCCCTAGCCCGGGAGACCCAGTACTTC
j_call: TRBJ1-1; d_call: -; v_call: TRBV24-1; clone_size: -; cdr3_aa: CATLDTNWRNTEAFF; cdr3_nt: TGTGCCACATTAGACACAAACTGGAGGAACACTGAAGCTTTCTTT